The next 2 T cell receptor beta chains were all read from a single sample in a study of T cell changes during pregnancy in multiple sclerosis. Generated by immunoSEQ multiplex PCR, the TCRdb table keeps only in-frame clones and is missing some. The table has around 85,000 clones, around 93% seen once. The source was PBMCs, collected in the first trimester of pregnancy. The origin of the receptors is a female donor in good health, serving as a control in a pregnancy study. Some clones in this sample may be carry-over from other donors' samples.

The chain links TRBV27 to TRBJ2-3; D not resolved. The V end lost 5 bases, the J end lost 2 bases, and 11 bases lay between the germline ends. The CDR3 totals 14 residues. The germline V gene encodes CDR1 MNHEY and CDR2 SMNVEV (reference sequence). The CDR3 is CASSTRHPTDTQYF. The CDR3 DNA is TGTGCCAGCAGTACCCGACATCCCACAGATACGCAGTATTTT.

J is TRBJ2-3 and V is TRBV29-1; D gene uncertain. Germline CDR1 and CDR2: SQVTM and ANQGSEA. This CDR3 has 12 residues. The V gene lost 2 bases and the J gene lost 6 bases, with 9 bases spanning the gap. In DNA form, the CDR3 reads TGCAGCGTTGAACGTGTGAGGGATACGCAGTATTTT. It encodes CSVERVRDTQYF.